One T cell receptor beta chain is described in this entry. This clone is a singleton in its sample. Which antigen it targets is not known. The input lacks base qualities; no much larger clone sits a single base away. The CDR1 and CDR2 encoded by the germline V gene are SNHLY and FYNNEI. Taken from cysteine to phenylalanine, the CDR3 has 15 residues. Just CDR3 DNA is preserved here, 45 bases in frame from base 1. Unmatched junction bases come to 14, with V trimmed by 7 bases and J by 11 bases. The data belong to a study of T cell responses to AZD1222 COVID-19 vaccine (dated by TCRdb to 2020 to 2022). Regarding the research as a whole: AZD1222 recipients given second doses at about 4 weeks or at about 12 weeks were pooled, since spike-specific TCR depth and breadth were not found to differ between the two schedules. Trial participants were enrolled by age into 18-55, 56-69 and 70-plus year subgroups, with 148, 28 and 57 TCR-sequenced participants respectively. TCR sequencing was performed for approximately 240 trial participants, of whom approximately 200 were given two doses of AZD1222 and about 25 were given two doses of MenACWY control vaccine.

The CDR3 regions of human TCRbeta chains were analyzed by immunosequencing. In the paper's pipeline: Repertoire TCRs were matched against a reference library of SARS-CoV-2-specific TCRs generated with the MIRA antigen-specificity platform. Breadth was defined as the fraction of unique TCRs that were SARS-CoV-2-associated, and depth was defined as the fraction of total T cells that were SARS-CoV-2-associated. Each spike-specific TCR was assigned to its reactive spike region and to a CD4 or CD8 class using the MIRA data. Log10-transformed breadth and depth values were compared by one-way ANOVA with Sidak's multiple comparisons tests. Imported from immuneACCESS, the table was reduced by TCRdb to in-frame sequences with V and J called. These copies leave out some clones; in studies compared against another copy, an unresolved V gene accounts for under half, and the cause of the remainder is not known. V, J and clone size are those of that table, while D and trimming were read from the DNA. Across this sample there are 200,000 or so clones, with approximately 91% seen only once. The ten largest clones capture 0.99% of the sample.

Study-wide findings and limitations: CD4 TCRs associated with the vaccine covered the entire spike protein, and the dominant responses were in regions 160-218 and 743-854. The 56-69-year group was small, and its depth increase did not reach significance, likely because of low power. Participants were mostly white British, with more females than males. The authors suggested clonal diversity may have been underestimated. Conclusions about previously exposed vaccinees were limited because only six or seven AZD1222 recipients were SARS-CoV-2 seropositive at baseline. Reportedly, close to half of the unique spike-specific TCRs recognized epitopes lying outside the regions that are mutated in the B.1.351 and B.1.1.7 variants. After two AZD1222 doses, spike-specific TCR breadth and depth were significantly higher than at day 0 and than in MenACWY recipients. Because no day 14 peak-response samples were available, the repertoires could be characterized only after the peak T cell response.

Interpreted using the paper, the time point label stands for: baseline before first vaccination. Vaccinee samples came from UK trials COV001 and COV002, including a single-blind randomized controlled phase 2/3 trial of AZD1222 (ChAdOx1 nCoV-19) in healthy adults. Trial participant PBMC samples were collected at day 0 and day 28 after the second dose for TCRbeta chain sequencing. The sequencing here drew on peripheral blood, taken on day 0 of AZD1222 vaccination. The chain was built from TRBV2 and TRBJ1-6; 7 central nucleotides agree with TRBD1. The receptor's source is an adult in good health. The DNA sequence is given as TGTGCCAGCACCGAGAGCTTGACAGGGTCAACACCCCTCCACTTT. This encodes CASTESLTGSTPLHF. The CDR3, completed at both ends by the reference TRBV2 and TRBJ1-6 genes, gives the full variable domain EPEVTQTPSHQVTQMGQEVILRCVPISNHLYFYWYRQILGQKVEFLVSFYNNEISEKSEIFDDQFSVERPDGSNFTLKIRSTKLEDSAMYFCASTESLTGSTPLHFGNGTRLTVT.